These 7 T cell receptor beta chains share one sample of origin, sequenced in a study of T cell responses to AZD1222 COVID-19 vaccine. TCRdb keeps only in-frame clones here, not all; method: immunoSEQ multiplex PCR. The sample has some 180,000 clones; approximately 92% are singletons. The sequencing used peripheral blood, collected on day 0 of AZD1222 vaccination. These TCRs come from an adult in good health.

The CDR3 reads CASSEAGGRANTEAFF. DNA for the CDR3: TGTGCCAGCAGTGAAGCGGGTGGCAGGGCGAACACTGAAGCTTTCTTT. The chain couples TRBV6-1 to TRBJ1-1, with D possibly being TRBD1 (5 bases). The CDR3 loop spans 16 amino acids. Trimming removed 0 bases from V and 1 base from J, with 12 bases in between. CDR1 is MNHNS, CDR2 SASEGT, per germline.

V usage is TRBV10-3 and J usage is TRBJ2-2, with TRBD2 identical over 8 bases. J gave up 2 bases and V 4 bases, and 6 bases lay outside the gene matches. The CDR3 spans 16 residues. Per the germline V gene, CDR1 is ENHRY and CDR2 is SYGVKD. The CDR3 coding sequence is TGTGCCATCAGTGCAGTACGGGGGGGTAACACCGGGGAGCTGTTTTTT. Encoded protein: CAISAVRGGNTGELFF.

This clone was detected once. This chain joins TRBV18 and TRBJ2-1; TRBD1 matches at 7 bases. Looked up from germline, CDR1 is KGHSH and CDR2 is LQKENI. The CDR3 totals 12 residues. The V and J ends lost 4 bases and 6 bases, in that order; junction bases with no gene match: 0. The CDR3 region is CASSHRGNEQFF. CDR3 DNA sequence: TGTGCCAGCTCACACAGGGGCAATGAGCAGTTCTTC.

The rearrangement joins TRBV11-2 to TRBJ1-6, with TRBD1 matching 8 bases. Germline CDR1 is SGHAT and CDR2 is FQNNGV. V shed 3 bases and J 8 bases; nucleotides not matched to a gene: 12. This CDR3 comprises 17 residues. In DNA, the CDR3 is TGTGCCAGCAGCTTGGCCGTGGGCAGGGGGCTTGATTCACCCCTCCACTTT. The encoded protein is CASSLAVGRGLDSPLHF.

In nucleotides, the CDR3 is TGTGCCAGCAGCCACGGACAGGGGACTACTTACGAGCAGTACTTC. This sequence encodes CASSHGQGTTYEQYF. The V gene is TRBV13, the J gene TRBJ2-7; 9 bases map to TRBD1. V lost 5 bases and J lost 4; bases outside the gene matches: 9. Per germline, CDR1 PRHDT and CDR2 FYEKMQ (reference sequence). This CDR3 has 15 residues. The whole variable domain, filled in from reference TRBV13 and TRBJ2-7, reads AAGVIQSPRHLIKEKRETATLKCYPIPRHDTVYWYQQGPGQDPQFLISFYEKMQSDKGSIPDRFSAQQFSDYHSELNMSSLELGDSALYFCASSHGQGTTYEQYFGPGTRLTVT.

The V and J genes are TRBV6-5 and TRBJ2-6; D may be TRBD1 or TRBD2 (5 bases each). CDR3 length equals 14 residues. V was trimmed by 7 bases and J by 3 bases, leaving 10 bases between them. Germline values: CDR1 MNHEY, CDR2 SVGAGI. The chain's CDR3 is CASIPGLGANVLTF. CDR3 nucleotide sequence: TGTGCCAGCATCCCGGGGCTTGGGGCCAACGTCCTGACTTTC.

CDR3 residues: CASSYSTGGITDTQYF. CDR3 coding DNA: TGTGCCAGCAGTTACTCTACGGGGGGGATCACAGATACGCAGTATTTT. This chain joins TRBV6-5 and TRBJ2-3, with TRBD2 matching 8 bases. Looked up from germline, CDR1 is MNHEY and CDR2 is SVGAGI. CDR3 length: 16 residues. Trimming removed 0 bases from V and 2 bases from J; junction bases left unmatched: 4.